This TCR beta chain was sequenced for a study of glioma-infiltrating T cells after dendritic cell vaccination (dated by TCRdb to between 2015 and 2016). Regarding the study in general: Of the roughly 15 glioblastoma patients in the cohort, all drawn from Phase I and II dendritic cell vaccination trials, 9 were newly diagnosed and 6 had recurrent disease. Between the early 2000s and the early 2010s, the patients were given dendritic cell vaccination pulsed with autologous tumor lysate. To make the vaccine, monocyte-derived dendritic cells were cultured for under eight days with IL-4 and GM-CSF and then pulsed overnight with autologous tumor lysate. Each patient got three intradermal injections of the dendritic cell vaccine, spaced at biweekly intervals, in the arm below the axilla. In glioblastoma patients vaccinated with dendritic cells, deep sequencing of TCR beta CDR3 regions served to measure the amount of tumor-infiltrating lymphocytes and to compare repertoires between tumor and blood. Survival after dendritic cell vaccination was correlated with TCR sequencing metrics, including TIL content and tumor-blood repertoire overlap. Study-level results and caveats: The three-group TCR overlap response model was described as speculative and requiring prospective validation. After dendritic cell vaccination, a higher estimated pretreatment TIL content predicted longer time to progression and overall survival. The cohort was small and heterogeneous, few patients had complete blood and tumor sets, and even fewer had initial-recurrent tumor pairs. No direct relationship between TCR clonality and survival was found, suggesting a diverse polyclonal response may matter.

Counted from cysteine to phenylalanine, this CDR3 has 15 amino acids. The CDR3 DNA has 45 bases and is translated from base 1. Via the germline V gene, CDR1 is KGHSH and CDR2 LQKENI. Here V drops 1 base and J drops 2 bases, and the junction holds 5 bases not matched to any gene. About this clone: Its antigen remains unidentified. Qualities for individual bases were not recorded, and no much larger clone is one base off.

Sample time point, as interpreted from the label and publication: after dendritic cell vaccination, including at tumor progression/relapse. Selection of patients required sufficient residual fresh-frozen tumor tissue and over two years of available survival data. An isocitrate dehydrogenase mutation was not carried by any of the glioblastoma patients, although molecular status was otherwise variable. PBMC were collected before vaccination, two weeks after the third vaccination, and at tumor progression when it occurred. The Qiagen DNeasy Blood extraction Kit was used for extraction of genomic DNA. Using the immunoSEQ assay, TCRB CDR3 regions were amplified from approximately 2 micrograms of genomic DNA, or from all available DNA when less than that was on hand. For multiplex PCR, 60 forward primers for TCR V beta segments and 13 reverse primers for J beta segments were used. Synthetic control templates were spiked into each sample at limiting dilution to estimate reads per starting template. The Illumina HiSeq System generated sequencing reads of 87 bp. The authors' analysis ran thus. To remove PCR and sequencing errors, closely related sequences were merged with a nearest neighbor algorithm. TCR overlap was measured as the percentage of unique tumor TCR beta sequences also present in the same patient's peripheral blood. Held by TCRdb, this immuneACCESS table contains in-frame sequences only and omits some clones. Under half of the omission traces to an unresolved V gene where checked; the cause of the rest is unknown. Clone size and V and J calls were adopted from that table, with D and trimming inferred from the DNA. Counted in this sample were approximately 50,000 clones; around nine tenths of them appeared once. The ten largest clones add up to 5% to 6% of the sample.

The sequence links TRBV18 to TRBJ2-7; the central 7 bases match TRBD1. The sequence came from a human donor with glioblastoma. Sequencing was performed on blood, taken after dendritic cell vaccination. In nucleotides, the sequence is TGTGCCAGCTCACCACTCCGGGACAGCACCTACGAGCAGTACTTC. This translates into CASSPLRDSTYEQYF.